This TCR beta chain was observed in a study of chemoradiotherapy in HPV16-positive cancers. Whole-study context: A couple of HPV16-positive patients' cells yielded candidate HPV-specific clones and common motifs. Study-level findings and limits: HPV-specific T cells were functionally defined from only a couple of HPV16-positive patients.

Regarding this clone: Its target is not known.

Repertoires were sampled repeatedly during chemoradiotherapy. Repertoires were generated with immunoSEQ multiplex PCR, while TCRdb's copy carries only in-frame clones and drops some. The sample yields over 9,000 clones, roughly nine tenths seen once. The TCR originated in a human donor with HPV-associated anogenital cancer. Sequenced material: blood, taken from a patient who underwent chemoradiotherapy.

DNA of the CDR3: TGCGCCAGCAGCGAAGAGGGGGTTGGCTATGGCTACACCTTC. As protein: CASSEEGVGYGYTF. The chain recombines TRBV5-1 with TRBJ1-2; possibly TRBD1 for D (6 bases). The CDR3 covers 14 residues. Trimming stripped 4 bases from V and 4 bases from J, with 14 bases between. CDR1 and CDR2 (germline): SGHRS, YFSETQ.